The source of this TCR beta chain is a study of cytomegalovirus exposure and HLA in healthy donors. Study as a whole: Earlier, 117 million unique TCR beta sequences were recovered from around 190 million T cells by an analysis. Study results and limitations: An analysis that came later showed most CMV-associated TCR beta chains appearing HLA-restricted. TCR beta V- and J-gene trimming was later associated with a missense DCLRE1C variant.

The PCR was carried out with 60 Vbeta primers and 13 Jbeta primers. The repertoire was sequenced with immunoSEQ multiplex PCR; TCRdb's copy has only in-frame clones and lacks some. The sample has around 150,000 clones; around 75% are singletons. Healthy individuals who donated bone marrow served as the donors. V gave up 8 bases and J gave up 2 bases, with 19 bases separating them. This CDR3 contains 16 residues. Germline CDR1 is SGDLS and CDR2 is YYNGEE. Points on this clone: Its antigen is as yet unknown.

The rearrangement uses TRBV9 and TRBJ1-4, with TRBD1 as a possible D gene (5 bases). This TCR came from a woman in her thirties or forties in good health and CMV-seropositive. The sample taken for sequencing was PBMCs. The CDR3 sequence: CASSVGQGLTNEKLFF. The CDR3 bases are TGTGCCAGTTCGGTGGGGCAGGGACTGACTAATGAAAAACTGTTTTTT.